This T cell receptor beta chain derives from a study of cytomegalovirus exposure and HLA in healthy donors. Study findings and constraints: Many donors shared some public TCRs, even though most TCR sequences were rare. In a later analysis, TCR beta V- and J-gene trimming showed a link to a missense DCLRE1C variant.

60 Vbeta and 13 Jbeta primers were used in PCR. Source study methods: In a later analysis, roughly 10 million of some 80 million unique beta chains occurred in at least two donors. Measured with immunoSEQ multiplex PCR; TCRdb has only the in-frame clones, and not every one. D and trimming were read from the DNA, whereas the V and J calls and clone size are those reported in that table. The profile shows roughly 200,000 clones, 80% of them singletons. Looked up from germline, CDR1 is LNHDA and CDR2 is SQIVND (reference sequence). The CDR3 extends over 15 amino acids. Trimming removed 1 base at V and 1 base at J, with 10 bases between. To note about this clone: What it recognizes is unknown.

Sequenced sample: PBMCs. This receptor was obtained from a boy aged 5-17 years in good health and CMV-seronegative. This chain joins TRBV19 and TRBJ2-5; no definite D call. For the CDR3, the DNA is TGTGCCAGTAGTATAGCAGTAAACAGCCAAGAGACCCAGTACTTC. Translation gives CASSIAVNSQETQYF.